The 29 T cell receptor beta chains below come from one sample, sequenced in a study of cytomegalovirus exposure and HLA in healthy donors. Primers: 60 Vbeta forward and 13 Jbeta reverse. Assay used: immunoSEQ multiplex PCR; TCRdb lists only in-frame clones, some missing. The sample records roughly 100,000 clones, 76% being singletons. Material: PBMCs. These receptors were collected from a middle-aged man in good health and CMV-seronegative.

The V gene is TRBV7-9, the J gene TRBJ2-1; maybe TRBD2 (6 bases). CDR1 and CDR2 from the germline V gene are SEHNR and FQNEAQ (reference sequence). CDR3 length: 14 residues. V was clipped by 5 bases and J by 4 bases, with 12 bases between them. CDR3 residues: CASSVGGPYNEQFF. The CDR3 nucleotides are TGTGCCAGCAGCGTCGGAGGGCCGTACAATGAGCAGTTCTTC.

This chain connects TRBV7-2 to TRBJ2-3; 16 bases are shared with TRBD2. CDR3 length equals 19 residues. Germline CDR1 is SGHTA and CDR2 is FQGNSA. V lost 3 bases to trimming and J lost 11 bases; unmatched junction nucleotides: 17. In DNA, the CDR3 is TGTGCCAGCAGCTTCCACTCCGGGACTAGCGGGGGGGCCAAGGGCGAGCAGTATTTT. Translated: CASSFHSGTSGGAKGEQYF.

The CDR3 protein is CASNPEGGAPYEQYF. The CDR3 DNA follows: TGTGCCAGCAACCCGGAGGGGGGGGCTCCCTACGAGCAGTACTTC. This chain links TRBV11-2 with TRBJ2-7, with D possibly being TRBD2 (7 bases). The V gene lost 7 bases and the J gene lost 2 bases, with 18 bases spanning the gap. This CDR3 contains 15 residues. In germline, CDR1 is SGHAT, CDR2 FQNNGV.

The rearrangement uses TRBV9 and TRBJ2-7, with 10 bases aligning to TRBD1. Looked up from germline, CDR1 is SGDLS and CDR2 is YYNGEE. Trimming took 3 bases from V and 0 from J; bases not matched to a gene: 3. This CDR3 region has 15 residues. The CDR3 nucleotides are TGTGCCAGCAGCGGGTGGGACAGGGGCTCCTACGAGCAGTACTTC. Protein product: CASSGWDRGSYEQYF.

This chain uses TRBV5-8 with TRBJ2-1; tentatively, D is TRBD2 (6 bases). Trimming left V 4 bases short and J 7 bases short, with 15 bases between. The germline CDR1 and CDR2 sequences are SGHTS and YDEGEE. The CDR3 loop spans 14 amino acids. In DNA form, the CDR3 reads TGTGCCAGCAGCCCCCAGATCGGGGGAAATGAGCAGTTCTTC. Amino acids: CASSPQIGGNEQFF.

V usage is TRBV6-5 and J usage is TRBJ1-2; TRBD1 is a possible D gene (5 bases). V lost 0 bases to trimming and J lost 6 bases, with 11 bases between them. CDR1 is MNHEY, CDR2 SVGAGI, per germline. The CDR3 extends over 14 amino acids. The CDR3 DNA reads as TGTGCCAGCAGTTACTCGTCGGGGGGAAATGGCTACACCTTC. Protein sequence: CASSYSSGGNGYTF.

The chain recombines TRBV4-3 with TRBJ2-3; 9 bases are a match to TRBD2. V lost 3 bases and J lost 4; bases outside the gene matches: 8. This CDR3 has 16 residues. Germline V gives CDR1 LGHNA, CDR2 YSLEER. CDR3 nucleotide sequence: TGCGCCAGCAGCCAGAGCTTTCTAGCGGGATCAGATACGCAGTATTTT. Its translation: CASSQSFLAGSDTQYF.

This clone was observed a single time. The genes are TRBV19 and TRBJ2-1, with D possibly TRBD2 on 6 matching bases. This CDR3 contains 18 residues. Germline CDR1 and CDR2: LNHDA and SQIVND (reference sequence). Trimming cost V 2 bases and J 0 bases, with 17 bases left between them. The CDR3 here is CASSIRAGIPRSYNEQFF. In nucleotides, the CDR3 is TGTGCCAGTAGTATACGGGCGGGGATCCCCCGCTCCTACAATGAGCAGTTCTTC.

This chain uses TRBV5-4 with TRBJ1-1; TRBD1 matches at 8 bases. This CDR3 has 13 residues. From germline, CDR1 is SGHNT and CDR2 YYREEE (reference sequence). The ends lost 4 bases at V and 4 bases at J; junction bases unmatched: 3. CDR3 residues: CASSQQGGTEAFF. For the CDR3, the DNA is TGTGCCAGCAGCCAACAGGGGGGCACTGAAGCTTTCTTT.

CDR3 nucleotide sequence: TGTGCCAGCAGCTTAGCAGGTGGACTAGGGCCCGGCTACACCTTC. Protein sequence: CASSLAGGLGPGYTF. This chain connects TRBV7-6 to TRBJ1-2; D is uncertain. Germline values: CDR1 SGHVS, CDR2 FNYEAQ. This CDR3 has 15 amino acids. Trimming took off 0 bases at V and 8 bases at J, with 16 bases between the two ends.

The chain's CDR3 is CASSQESPQRRRLTGELFF. The CDR3 region has the DNA TGCGCCAGCAGCCAAGAGAGTCCTCAGCGGCGCCGACTCACCGGGGAGCTGTTTTTT. This chain joins TRBV4-1 and TRBJ1-3; the D gene is possibly TRBD2 (5 bases). The J call may be faulty, since TRBJ2-2 better matches the DNA end. This CDR3 is built from 19 residues. Germline-derived CDR1 and CDR2 are MGHRA and YSYEKL.

This clone was observed once. The rearrangement uses TRBV27 and TRBJ1-2; 7 bases map to TRBD1. Germline CDR1 and CDR2: MNHEY and SMNVEV (reference sequence). Trimming cost V 1 base and J 7 bases; bases outside gene matches: 9. The CDR3 is 15 amino acids. This chain's CDR3 is CASSLYGTAPPGYTF. The DNA of the CDR3 is TGTGCCAGCAGTTTATACGGGACAGCCCCCCCTGGCTACACCTTC.

This chain links TRBV5-8 with TRBJ1-6; 7 positions agree with TRBD1. The CDR3 is 15 residues long. The germline V gene encodes CDR1 SGHTS and CDR2 YDEGEE. The V and J ends lost 5 bases and 7 bases, in that order; junction bases with no gene match: 9. DNA of the CDR3: TGTGCCAGCAGATATACGACAGGGTTCAATTCACCCCTCCACTTT. It specifies CASRYTTGFNSPLHF.

CDR3 bases: TGTGCCTCTTCAGGGCATCTTAACACTGAAGCTTTCTTT. Translation: CASSGHLNTEAFF. The rearrangement links TRBV19 to TRBJ1-1; TRBD1 is a possible D gene (5 bases). Trimming removed 11 bases from V and 2 bases from J, with 15 bases in between. Germline assignment: CDR1 LNHDA and CDR2 SQIVND (reference sequence). This CDR3 has 13 amino acids.

This clone came up a few times. The chain couples TRBV5-4 to TRBJ2-1; D is possibly TRBD2 (6 bases). Between the trimmed V and J ends, which lost 4 bases and 0 bases, there was a span of 8 bases. Per the germline V gene, CDR1 is SGHNT and CDR2 is YYREEE (reference sequence). The CDR3 length is 14 residues. DNA of the CDR3: TGTGCCAGCAGCCATAGCGGCTCCTACAATGAGCAGTTCTTC. As protein: CASSHSGSYNEQFF.

The V and J genes are TRBV28 and TRBJ2-1, with TRBD2 as a possible D gene (6 bases). V lost 1 base, J lost 3 bases, and 16 bases lay in between. Germline lookup yields CDR1 MDHEN and CDR2 SYDVKM. The CDR3 has 17 residues. DNA for the CDR3: TGTGCCAGCAGTTTATCGGGACTTCGGCTTTTCTACAATGAGCAGTTCTTC. It translates to CASSLSGLRLFYNEQFF.

The chain is built from TRBV9 and TRBJ1-6, with a weak D call TRBD1 (6 bases). This CDR3 spans 14 amino acids. V was shortened by 6 bases and J by 8 bases, with 15 bases between the two germline ends. Germline lookup yields CDR1 SGDLS and CDR2 YYNGEE. The CDR3 here is CASKGVQGYSPLHF. The CDR3, as DNA: TGTGCCAGCAAAGGGGTACAGGGCTATTCACCCCTCCACTTT.

The gene calls are TRBV4-3 and TRBJ2-6; weak D call: TRBD1 (6 bases). Germline V CDR1 and CDR2: LGHNA, YSLEER. The CDR3 is 15 residues long. Trimming left V 0 bases short and J 9 bases short, with 12 bases between. In nucleotides, the CDR3 is TGCGCCAGCAGCCAAGATGTCACAGGGAACAACGTCCTGACTTTC. Protein sequence: CASSQDVTGNNVLTF.

The chain has TRBV19 and TRBJ1-4, with a possible D match to TRBD1 (6 bases). The germline CDR1 and CDR2 sequences are LNHDA and SQIVND (reference sequence). Trimming cost V 3 bases and J 15 bases, with 17 bases left between them. This CDR3 spans 13 amino acids. The CDR3 here is CASSISGQLGVFF. Written as DNA, the CDR3 is TGTGCCAGTAGTATTTCTGGACAGCTAGGGGTGTTTTTT.

The chain joins TRBV30 to TRBJ2-3; D uncertain. V lost 0 bases to trimming and J lost 1 base, with 5 bases between them. CDR3 length: 13 amino acids. Germline-derived CDR1 and CDR2 are GTSNPN and SVGIG (reference sequence). The CDR3 region has the DNA TGTGCCTGGAGTGTACTGGGCACAGATACGCAGTATTTT. Amino acid sequence: CAWSVLGTDTQYF.

The CDR3 nucleotides are TGTGCCAGTAGTTTCGACAGAAACTCCTACGAGCAGTACTTC. The encoded protein is CASSFDRNSYEQYF. This chain uses TRBV19 with TRBJ2-7, with TRBD1 as a possible D gene (5 bases). Germline lookup yields CDR1 LNHDA and CDR2 SQIVND (reference sequence). Deletions cut 5 bases from V and 0 bases from J, with 11 bases between. This CDR3 is 14 amino acids long.

This clone was recorded only once. The chain employs TRBV6-5 and TRBJ2-2, with D possibly TRBD2 on 6 matching bases. From germline, CDR1 is MNHEY and CDR2 SVGAGI. The CDR3 is 14 residues long. The V gene lost 8 bases and the J gene lost 5 bases, with 15 bases spanning the gap. CDR3 loop: CASWRDGRTGELFF. CDR3 nucleotide sequence: TGTGCCAGCTGGAGGGATGGTCGTACCGGGGAGCTGTTTTTT.

V and J are TRBV29-1 and TRBJ2-4, with 10 bases matching TRBD1. Germline CDR1 reads SQVTM; CDR2 reads ANQGSEA. Trimming at V came to 2 bases and at J to 8 bases, leaving 3 bases not matched to a gene. This CDR3 has 13 amino acids. As DNA, the CDR3 is TGCAGCGTTGAACGGACAGGGGGGGACATTCAGTACTTC. Translation gives CSVERTGGDIQYF. Full variable domain (missing parts from reference TRBV29-1 and TRBJ2-4): SAVISQKPSRDICQRGTSLTIQCQVDSQVTMMFWYRQQPGQSLTLIATANQGSEATYESGFVIDKFPISRPNLTFSTLTVSNMSPEDSSIYLCSVERTGGDIQYFGAGTRLSVL.

This clone has a single count. The chain uses TRBV14 and TRBJ1-1; D gene ambiguous. Germline CDR1 and CDR2: SGHDN and FVKESK. V was cut by 3 bases and J by 2 bases, with 16 bases left in between. The CDR3 consists of 16 residues. CDR3 in amino acids: CASSQGPWQPNTEAFF. In nucleotides, the CDR3 is TGTGCCAGCAGCCAGGGCCCATGGCAGCCAAACACTGAAGCTTTCTTT. Variable domain in full (rest from reference TRBV14 and TRBJ1-1): EAGVTQFPSHSVIEKGQTVTLRCDPISGHDNLYWYRRVMGKEIKFLLHFVKESKQDESGMPNNRFLAERTGGTYSTLKVQPAELEDSGVYFCASSQGPWQPNTEAFFGQGTRLTVV.

The rearrangement joins TRBV4-1 to TRBJ2-7; no clear D gene. Germline lookup yields CDR1 MGHRA and CDR2 YSYEKL. Trimming cost V 3 bases and J 5 bases, with 11 bases left between them. This CDR3 is 13 amino acids long. CDR3 loop: CASSQVNLDEQYF. CDR3 in DNA: TGCGCCAGCAGCCAGGTTAACTTGGACGAGCAGTACTTC.

The chain has TRBV9 and TRBJ2-6, with D possibly TRBD2 on 6 matching bases. The CDR3 has 15 amino acids. The germline V and J ends were trimmed by 6 bases and 2 bases, with 12 bases remaining between them. Per germline, CDR1 SGDLS and CDR2 YYNGEE. In DNA, the CDR3 is TGTGCCAGCAACACCGGGGGTACTGGGGCCAACGTCCTGACTTTC. Protein sequence: CASNTGGTGANVLTF. The whole variable domain, remainder taken from reference TRBV9 and TRBJ2-6, is DSGVTQTPKHLITATGQRVTLRCSPRSGDLSVYWYQQSLDQGLQFLIQYYNGEERAKGNILERFSAQQFPDLHSELNLSSLELGDSALYFCASNTGGTGANVLTFGAGSRLTVL.

The chain links TRBV5-1 to TRBJ2-1, with a tentative D call TRBD1 (5 bases). There are 15 residues in the CDR3. The V gene lost 0 bases and the J gene lost 3 bases, with 10 bases spanning the gap. CDR1 and CDR2 from the germline V gene are SGHRS and YFSETQ. DNA for the CDR3: TGCGCCAGCAGCTTGGGTCAGGGCCTCTACAATGAGCAGTTCTTC. It yields the protein CASSLGQGLYNEQFF.

The CDR3 spells CASSGIKGAPGGYTF. CDR3 bases: TGTGCCAGCAGCGGTATTAAGGGGGCGCCGGGTGGCTACACCTTC. This chain uses TRBV2 with TRBJ1-2; 7 nucleotides match TRBD1. CDR1 is SNHLY, CDR2 FYNNEI, per germline. The CDR3 loop spans 15 amino acids. After removal of 6 bases from V and 7 bases from J, the junction contained 14 bases not matched to a gene. Together with reference TRBV2 and TRBJ1-2, the CDR3 gives the full variable domain: EPEVTQTPSHQVTQMGQEVILRCVPISNHLYFYWYRQILGQKVEFLVSFYNNEISEKSEIFDDQFSVERPDGSNFTLKIRSTKLEDSAMYFCASSGIKGAPGGYTFGSGTRLTVV.

V is TRBV28 and J is TRBJ2-3; D is uncertain. CDR1 MDHEN and CDR2 SYDVKM come from the germline V gene. The germline V and J ends were trimmed by 10 bases and 11 bases, with 19 bases remaining between them. The CDR3 sequence is 12 residues long. Written as DNA, the CDR3 is TGTGCCACGTTAGAGGATGATTTCGGGCAGTATTTT. This gives the protein CATLEDDFGQYF. Complete variable domain (other parts from reference TRBV28 and TRBJ2-3): DVKVTQSSRYLVKRTGEKVFLECVQDMDHENMFWYRQDPGLGLRLIYFSYDVKMKEKGDIPEGYSVSREKKERFSLILESASTNQTSMYLCATLEDDFGQYFGPGTRLTVL.